The entry below gives a single TCR beta chain sequence along with its context. This clone was observed many times. There is no known antigen for this receptor. No quality values exist for individual bases; no much larger clone is one base distant. These data come from a study of metastatic and nonmetastatic thyroid tumors (dated by TCRdb to 2020 to 2022). Background for the entire study: Repertoires from peripheral blood and from tumor or nodule tissue samples of malignant and benign thyroid patients were compared.

Receptors were amplified or captured by PCR. This sample was sequenced with an Illumina HiSeq 4000. High-throughput sequencing was used to profile the CDR3 region of the TCR beta-chain in every patient. The authors' pipeline ran thus. Drawing on CDR3 differences between clinicopathological groups, the researchers built a classifier meant to tell apart patients with distant-metastatic papillary thyroid cancer. The Shannon index was used to measure repertoire diversity, and the Morisita-Horn index was used to measure how similar tumor and blood repertoires were. TCRdb trimmed the raw reads at Q25, called clones with MiXCR and kept productive beta chains. These V and J calls originate from TCRdb's pipeline instead of the authors' own analysis. Here the sample has some 29,000 clones; about 15% occur a single time. The top ten hold 3.5% to 4.5% of the sample. The CDR3 runs 14 amino acids, cysteine and phenylalanine included. Only the CDR3 part of the read is kept: 42 bases, read in frame from the first base. The trim is 3 bases for V and 1 base for J, with a gap of 8 bases between the germline ends. CDR1 SGHTA and CDR2 FQGNSA are derived from the germline V gene.

Before undergoing thyroid surgery, none of the patients had been given any kind of treatment. Patient clinical samples collected from about 2012 to 2019 were retrospectively analysed using T-cell receptor beta sequencing. Study-wide conclusions, independent of this receptor: TCR beta diversity was reported as significantly higher in malignant tumors than in benign nodules, in both blood and tumor samples.

The sequenced sample consisted of blood. This sequence uses TRBV7-2 and TRBJ2-3; a tentative D call is TRBD2 (5 bases match). This TCR derives from a female donor with papillary thyroid cancer or a benign thyroid nodule (not recorded which). Some clones in this sample may be carry-over from other donors' samples. The CDR3 here reads CASSFGLRTDTQYF. The nucleotide sequence is TGTGCCAGCAGCTTTGGACTCCGCACAGATACGCAGTATTTT.